Listed here are 30 T cell receptor beta chains from one sample, sequenced in a study of T cell responses to AZD1222 COVID-19 vaccine. The assay was immunoSEQ multiplex PCR, and TCRdb's table has in-frame clones only and misses some. The sample has 130,000 to 150,000 clones, 90% to 95% seen once; the top ten hold roughly 5.6%. The material sequenced was peripheral blood, taken on day 0 of AZD1222 vaccination. The receptors derive from an adult in good health.

The gene calls are TRBV5-1 and TRBJ2-2; unclear D gene. Germline loops: CDR1 SGHRS, CDR2 YFSETQ. The CDR3 is 14 amino acids. V dropped 2 bases and J dropped 6 bases, with 11 bases sitting between them. The DNA for the CDR3 is TGCGCCAGCAGCTTCTCTAACACGGCCGGGGAGCTGTTTTTT. Translated, it gives CASSFSNTAGELFF. The full variable domain, its missing parts supplied by reference TRBV5-1 and TRBJ2-2, is KAGVTQTPRYLIKTRGQQVTLSCSPISGHRSVSWYQQTPGQGLQFLFEYFSETQRNKGNFPGRFSGRQFSNSRSEMNVSTLELGDSALYLCASSFSNTAGELFFGEGSRLTVL.

This clone came up once. The V call is TRBV5-8, the J call TRBJ2-3, with 8 bases matching TRBD1. Germline CDR1 and CDR2: SGHTS and YDEGEE. This CDR3 is 15 amino acids long. V lost 0 bases, J lost 7 bases, and 7 bases stayed unmatched. In DNA form, the CDR3 reads TGTGCCAGCAGCTTGGGGACAGGGTCGGGATATACGCAGTATTTT. This codes for CASSLGTGSGYTQYF.

The chain is built from TRBV5-6 and TRBJ1-5, with D unresolved. This CDR3 is 14 amino acids long. V was clipped by 2 bases and J by 0 bases, with 6 bases between them. Germline V CDR1 and CDR2: SGHDT, YYEEEE. The DNA for the CDR3 is TGTGCCAGCAGCTTATCGTATAGCAATCAGCCCCAGCATTTT. Translation gives CASSLSYSNQPQHF.

The V and J genes are TRBV6-2 or TRBV6-3 and TRBJ2-4; the D is unclear. Germline V gene data show CDR1 as MNHEY and CDR2 as SVGEGT. CDR3 length equals 18 residues. Trimming removed 0 bases at V and 2 bases at J, with 17 bases between. The CDR3 reads CASSYSSSGVRTKNIQYF. In DNA form, the CDR3 reads TGTGCCAGCAGTTACTCCTCATCGGGCGTAAGAACCAAAAACATTCAGTACTTC.

The genes are TRBV6-2 or TRBV6-3 and TRBJ1-2; TRBD1 matches 7 bases. Germline CDR1 is MNHEY and CDR2 is SVGEGT. J lost 7 bases, V lost 3 bases, and 20 bases had no gene match. CDR3 length equals 18 residues. The CDR3 protein is CASSYGGWDSSLRSGYTF. CDR3 DNA sequence: TGTGCCAGCAGTTATGGTGGATGGGACAGCTCCTTGAGGAGTGGCTACACCTTC.

This clone was picked up one time. This chain uses TRBV20-1 with TRBJ1-1, with 11 positions matching TRBD1. The ends lost 3 bases at V and 1 base at J; junction bases unmatched: 4. The length of the CDR3 is 15 residues. The V gene's germline CDR1 is DFQATT and CDR2 SNEGSKA (reference sequence). The CDR3 is CSASRTGGPNTEAFF. As DNA, the CDR3 is TGCAGTGCTAGTCGGACAGGGGGCCCGAACACTGAAGCTTTCTTT.

V gene TRBV19 combines with J gene TRBJ2-1, with 9 bases that match TRBD1. V lost 3 bases to trimming and J lost 4 bases; unmatched junction nucleotides: 1. Germline CDR1 and CDR2: LNHDA and SQIVND (reference sequence). The CDR3 length is 14 residues. The CDR3 nucleotides read TGTGCCAGTAGTATTGGACAGGGGTACAATGAGCAGTTCTTC. It translates to CASSIGQGYNEQFF.

The gene calls are TRBV5-1 and TRBJ1-1, with 8 bases lining up with TRBD1. CDR1 and CDR2 from the germline V gene are SGHRS and YFSETQ. The CDR3 length is 15 residues. With V trimmed by 2 bases and J by 3 bases, 6 bases remained unmatched. The CDR3 spells CASSLAGGWDTEAFF. In DNA form, the CDR3 reads TGCGCCAGCAGCTTAGCAGGGGGCTGGGACACTGAAGCTTTCTTT.

In this sample, this clone turned up once. This rearrangement joins TRBV28 to TRBJ2-7; 7 bases agree with TRBD2. The CDR3 is 14 amino acids. After removal of 5 bases from V and 3 bases from J, the junction contained 7 bases not matched to a gene. Germline-derived CDR1 and CDR2 are MDHEN and SYDVKM. Here the CDR3 reads CASSPRLALYEQYF. The DNA for the CDR3 is TGTGCCAGCAGTCCCCGACTAGCTCTCTACGAGCAGTACTTC. Full variable domain (missing parts from reference TRBV28 and TRBJ2-7): DVKVTQSSRYLVKRTGEKVFLECVQDMDHENMFWYRQDPGLGLRLIYFSYDVKMKEKGDIPEGYSVSREKKERFSLILESASTNQTSMYLCASSPRLALYEQYFGPGTRLTVT.

This clone was observed a single time. This sample includes further DNA sequences coding for the same CDR3. V gene TRBV18 combines with J gene TRBJ1-2, with 10 bases aligning to TRBD1. Germline V gives CDR1 KGHSH, CDR2 LQKENI. Losses at the gene ends were 2 bases for V and 6 bases for J; bases not matched to a gene: 6. This CDR3 region has 15 residues. CDR3 DNA sequence: TGTGCCAGCTCACCATCGACAGGGGGCGTAGATGGCTACACCTTC. Encoded protein: CASSPSTGGVDGYTF.

The chain employs TRBV4-3 and TRBJ2-3, with TRBD2 matching over 8 bases. The CDR3 runs to 16 residues. From germline, CDR1 is LGHNA and CDR2 YSLEER. With 0 bases clipped from V and 4 bases from J, the junction kept 6 bases outside the gene matches. CDR3 in amino acids: CASSQDGRAGADTQYF. The CDR3 DNA sequence: TGCGCCAGCAGCCAAGACGGGAGGGCCGGGGCAGATACGCAGTATTTT.

The J gene is TRBJ1-1, the V gene TRBV15, with D unresolved. The length of the CDR3 is 14 residues. Between the trimmed V and J ends, which lost 0 bases and 8 bases, there was a span of 13 bases. Germline values: CDR1 LNHNV, CDR2 YYDKDF (reference sequence). The CDR3 region has the DNA TGTGCCACCAGCAGAGATAGAGTGATGGGGGAAGCTTTCTTT. It is translated as CATSRDRVMGEAFF.

The chain links TRBV29-1 to TRBJ1-1; D remains unclear. With 6 bases removed from V and 3 bases from J, the gap between germline ends came to 11 bases. CDR1 and CDR2 from the germline V gene are SQVTM and ANQGSEA. CDR3 length: 12 residues. The CDR3 nucleotides are TGCAGCGTACACCCGGCCCACACTGAAGCTTTCTTT. Protein sequence: CSVHPAHTEAFF. The entire variable domain, with the rest obtained from reference TRBV29-1 and TRBJ1-1, is as follows: SAVISQKPSRDICQRGTSLTIQCQVDSQVTMMFWYRQQPGQSLTLIATANQGSEATYESGFVIDKFPISRPNLTFSTLTVSNMSPEDSSIYLCSVHPAHTEAFFGQGTRLTVV.

The chain couples TRBV3-1 (or the pseudogene TRBV3-2) to TRBJ2-4; D could derive from TRBD1 or TRBD2 (5 bases each). There are 13 residues in the CDR3. Germline CDR1 reads LGHDT; CDR2 reads YNNKEL (reference sequence). The V and J ends lost 0 bases and 15 bases respectively, with 15 bases between them. In DNA, the CDR3 is TGTGCCAGCAGCCAAGATATGTGGGGGTTTCCGTACTTC. Translating it yields CASSQDMWGFPYF.

The chain combines TRBV11-2 with TRBJ1-2; D is possibly TRBD1 (6 bases). The CDR3 runs to 15 residues. V gave up 6 bases and J gave up 4 bases, with 18 bases separating them. Germline V gene lookup returns CDR1 SGHAT and CDR2 FQNNGV. The CDR3 DNA reads TGTGCCAGCAGAGCCCCAAGGGGGTCCGCCTATGGCTACACCTTC. As protein: CASRAPRGSAYGYTF.

The rearrangement uses TRBV19 and TRBJ2-7; a possible D gene is TRBD1 (6 bases). The CDR3 runs 13 residues. The ends were cut back, 5 bases at V and 5 bases at J, with 13 bases in the middle. Looked up from germline, CDR1 is LNHDA and CDR2 is SQIVND (reference sequence). The CDR3 loop is CASSGQGPHEQYF. The CDR3 region has the DNA TGTGCCAGTAGTGGTCAGGGGCCCCACGAGCAGTACTTC.

The rearrangement links TRBV9 to TRBJ2-7; 8 bases align to TRBD2. V trimming: 3 bases; J trimming: 1 base; junction bases outside the gene matches: 3. The CDR3 extends over 14 amino acids. The germline CDR1 and CDR2 sequences are SGDLS and YYNGEE. The chain's CDR3 is CASSATSASYEQYF. The CDR3 DNA reads TGTGCCAGCAGCGCGACTAGCGCATCCTACGAGCAGTACTTC. The entire variable domain, with the rest obtained from reference TRBV9 and TRBJ2-7, is as follows: DSGVTQTPKHLITATGQRVTLRCSPRSGDLSVYWYQQSLDQGLQFLIQYYNGEERAKGNILERFSAQQFPDLHSELNLSSLELGDSALYFCASSATSASYEQYFGPGTRLTVT.

The V call is TRBV19, the J call TRBJ1-5; D gene unclear. V was shortened by 8 bases and J by 4 bases, with 18 bases between the two germline ends. Germline loops: CDR1 LNHDA, CDR2 SQIVND (reference sequence). The CDR3 is made up of 15 amino acids. The CDR3 nucleotides read TGTGCCAGTCAGTATGTATCGGTGACAAATCAGCCCCAGCATTTT. The encoded protein is CASQYVSVTNQPQHF. Full variable domain (remainder filled in from reference TRBV19 and TRBJ1-5): DGGITQSPKYLFRKEGQNVTLSCEQNLNHDAMYWYRQDPGQGLRLIYYSQIVNDFQKGDIAEGYSVSREKKESFPLTVTSAQKNPTAFYLCASQYVSVTNQPQHFGDGTRLSIL.

This sequence joins TRBV10-3 and TRBJ2-5, with 15 positions matching TRBD2. This CDR3 spans 15 amino acids. V was clipped by 4 bases and J by 4 bases; unmatched bases: 1. The germline V gene has CDR1 ENHRY and CDR2 SYGVKD. CDR3 nucleotides: TGTGCCATCAGTGGGACTAGCGGGGGGGCAGAGACCCAGTACTTC. Translating it yields CAISGTSGGAETQYF.

This chain joins TRBV27 and TRBJ1-2, with 11 bases that match TRBD1. The germline gives CDR1 MNHEY, CDR2 SMNVEV (reference sequence). V lost 5 bases, J lost 8 bases, and 1 base stayed unmatched. This CDR3 comprises 12 residues. In nucleotides, the CDR3 is TGTGCCAGCAGTGGGACAGGGGGAGGCTACACCTTC. It is translated as CASSGTGGGYTF.

The CDR3 loop is CASSLTSGSGYEQFF. The CDR3 region has the DNA TGTGCCAGCAGCCTGACTAGCGGGAGTGGGTATGAGCAGTTCTTC. V usage is TRBV28 and J usage is TRBJ2-1; 12 bases are shared with TRBD2. V was clipped by 6 bases and J by 8 bases; unmatched bases: 8. The CDR3 is 15 amino acids. CDR1 is MDHEN, CDR2 SYDVKM, per germline.

J is TRBJ2-3 and V is TRBV7-9; 10 positions agree with TRBD1. V lost 8 bases to trimming and J lost 6 bases; unmatched junction nucleotides: 5. The germline CDR1 and CDR2 sequences are SEHNR and FQNEAQ (reference sequence). This CDR3 is 13 amino acids long. The CDR3 here is CASAGQGRDTQYF. The CDR3 nucleotides are TGTGCCAGCGCGGGACAGGGGAGGGATACGCAGTATTTT.

V gene TRBV7-3 combines with J gene TRBJ2-1; the match to TRBD2 covers 7 bases. The V gene's germline CDR1 is SGHTA and CDR2 FQGTGA. V was pared by 1 base and J by 13 bases, with 4 bases of the junction left unmatched. There are 12 residues in the CDR3. DNA of the CDR3: TGTGCCAGCAGCTTAAGTGGGGGGGAACAGTTCTTC. Residues: CASSLSGGEQFF.

The genes are TRBV19 and TRBJ1-5; a possible D gene is TRBD1 (6 bases). Germline V gives CDR1 LNHDA, CDR2 SQIVND (reference sequence). This CDR3 has 16 residues. V gave up 6 bases and J gave up 3 bases, with 18 bases separating them. CDR3 DNA: TGTGCCAGTAGGTCTACCGAACAGGGAATCAATCAGCCCCAGCATTTT. Translation gives CASRSTEQGINQPQHF.

The J gene is TRBJ2-4, the V gene TRBV15, with 12 positions matching TRBD2. The V and J ends lost 1 base and 11 bases, in that order; junction bases with no gene match: 6. Germline assignment: CDR1 LNHNV and CDR2 YYDKDF (reference sequence). CDR3 length: 15 residues. DNA for the CDR3: TGTGCCACCAGCAGAGGTGGGACTAGCGGGTCTGTTCAGTACTTC. It encodes CATSRGGTSGSVQYF.

This chain connects TRBV3-1 (or the pseudogene TRBV3-2) to TRBJ2-7; 13 nucleotides agree with TRBD2. V shed 4 bases and J 4 bases; nucleotides not matched to a gene: 4. The germline gives CDR1 LGHDT, CDR2 YNNKEL (reference sequence). CDR3 size: 15 residues. CDR3 sequence (DNA): TGTGCCAGCAGCCGGACTAGCGGGAGTTTATACGAGCAGTACTTC. Translated: CASSRTSGSLYEQYF.

The genes are TRBV27 and TRBJ2-2; 7 nucleotides match TRBD1. Germline V CDR1 and CDR2: MNHEY, SMNVEV (reference sequence). V was pared by 8 bases and J by 3 bases, with 3 bases of the junction left unmatched. This CDR3 comprises 13 residues. The CDR3 sequence is CASGTEYTGELFF. CDR3 nucleotides: TGTGCCAGCGGGACAGAATACACCGGGGAGCTGTTTTTT.

The chain links TRBV7-3 to TRBJ2-7; D not certain. The CDR3 runs 14 residues. Trimming took 5 bases from V and 4 from J, leaving 15 bases between them. CDR1 SGHTA and CDR2 FQGTGA come from the germline V gene. The CDR3 spells CASSIRPGRYEQYF. The CDR3 DNA sequence: TGTGCCAGCAGCATTAGGCCCGGAAGGTACGAGCAGTACTTC.

CDR3 bases: TGTGCCAGCAGCTACAAACCCCCGGGCCACGCGGGCTACACCTTC. This translates into CASSYKPPGHAGYTF. The V and J genes are TRBV5-6 and TRBJ1-2, with D unclear. Trimming took 3 bases from V and 8 from J, leaving 20 bases between them. CDR3 length: 15 amino acids. The V gene's germline CDR1 is SGHDT and CDR2 YYEEEE.

The CDR3 nucleotides read TGCGCCAGCAGCCACTTGCAGGGGGGGGACACTGAAGCTTTCTTT. This gives the protein CASSHLQGGDTEAFF. The J gene is TRBJ1-1, the V gene TRBV4-1; 7 positions match TRBD1. This CDR3 is 15 amino acids long. Germline trimming cut 3 bases from V and 3 bases from J; bases unmatched to any gene: 7. CDR1 and CDR2 (germline): MGHRA, YSYEKL.